The source of this T cell receptor (beta chain) is a study of blood T cell repertoires in COVID-19. Across the whole study: Italy, Spain and the United States were the sources of the convalescent and acute COVID-19 samples.

Original data processing: Estimates of nucleated cell counts were drawn from the amplification of reference gene primers. TCRdb's table, derived via immunoSEQ multiplex PCR, lists solely in-frame clones and lacks some. From that table come the V and J calls and clone size; the DNA was used to work out D and trimming. The repertoire holds about 350,000 clones, with about 88% as singletons. Everyone who took part was roughly 18 to 89 years old, and they came from 24 US areas. Membership in each cohort depended on participant-reported clinical history. The CDR3 consists of 16 residues. The ends were cut back, 0 bases at V and 0 bases at J, with 10 bases in the middle. CDR1 is SGHNT and CDR2 is YYREEE in the germline V gene (reference sequence).

This TCR came from a woman younger than 45 who had recovered from COVID-19. The sequencing sample was made of PBMCs or T cells enriched from blood (not recorded which). The chain joins TRBV5-4 to TRBJ2-1; a weak D match, TRBD1 (5 bases). CDR3 sequence: CASSLVGAVSYNEQFF. The CDR3 DNA reads TGTGCCAGCAGCTTGGTTGGGGCTGTCTCCTACAATGAGCAGTTCTTC.